Listed here are 25 T cell receptor beta chains from one sample, sequenced in a study of blood T cell repertoires in COVID-19. Method: immunoSEQ multiplex PCR; TCRdb's copy keeps in-frame clones and lacks some. The sample records 200,000 to 300,000 clones, 70% to 90% being singletons. The sample taken for sequencing was peripheral blood. The receptors shown here come from a woman aged 55-70 years with COVID-19, enrolled during active disease.

This clone was seen a single time. This chain links TRBV18 with TRBJ2-1; 11 bases match TRBD2. Germline V gives CDR1 KGHSH, CDR2 LQKENI. Trimming at V came to 3 bases and at J to 0 bases, leaving 4 bases not matched to a gene. The CDR3 sequence is 17 residues long. Here the CDR3 DNA reads TGTGCCAGCTCACCTGTAGCGGGAGGGAGCTCCTACAATGAGCAGTTCTTC. The encoded protein is CASSPVAGGSSYNEQFF. The whole variable domain, filled in from reference TRBV18 and TRBJ2-1, reads NAGVMQNPRHLVRRRGQEARLRCSPMKGHSHVYWYRQLPEEGLKFMVYLQKENIIDESGMPKERFSAEFPKEGPSILRIQQVVRGDSAAYFCASSPVAGGSSYNEQFFGPGTRLTVL.

This chain links TRBV27 with TRBJ1-2, with D perhaps matching TRBD1 (6 bases). The V gene's germline CDR1 is MNHEY and CDR2 SMNVEV (reference sequence). Trimming left V 8 bases short and J 0 bases short, with 16 bases between. This CDR3 comprises 15 residues. CDR3 nucleotides: TGTGCCAGCGGTGGGGGGGGCTCAGCTAACTATGGCTACACCTTC. It codes for CASGGGGSANYGYTF.

This chain joins TRBV30 and TRBJ2-7; TRBD2 matches 8 bases. The ends lost 3 bases at V and 6 bases at J; junction bases unmatched: 7. There are 13 residues in the CDR3. Germline CDR1 is GTSNPN and CDR2 is SVGIG (reference sequence). CDR3 bases: TGTGCCTGGAGCCGAGGACTAGCCCGCGAGCAGTACTTC. Translated: CAWSRGLAREQYF.

V gene TRBV6-2 or TRBV6-3 combines with J gene TRBJ1-5; D is unclear. With 5 bases removed from V and 4 bases from J, the gap between germline ends came to 9 bases. The CDR3 loop spans 13 amino acids. Germline lookup yields CDR1 MNHEY and CDR2 SVGEGT. The DNA of the CDR3 is TGTGCCAGCAGTCAACCCGGTAATCAGCCCCAGCATTTT. It specifies CASSQPGNQPQHF.

The chain employs TRBV2 and TRBJ1-6; the match to TRBD1 covers 8 bases. Trimming took 3 bases from V and 7 from J; bases not matched to a gene: 2. This CDR3 is 14 amino acids long. Per germline, CDR1 SNHLY and CDR2 FYNNEI. For the CDR3, the DNA is TGTGCCAGCAGTGACAGGGACAGGAATTCACCCCTCCACTTT. It yields the protein CASSDRDRNSPLHF.

The V call is TRBV5-6, the J call TRBJ1-2; no firm D call. The V gene lost 1 base and the J gene lost 4 bases, with 11 bases spanning the gap. Per the germline V gene, CDR1 is SGHDT and CDR2 is YYEEEE. There are 14 residues in the CDR3. CDR3 region: CASSLRRAAYGYTF. CDR3 DNA: TGTGCCAGCAGCTTGAGGAGGGCAGCCTATGGCTACACCTTC.

In DNA form, the CDR3 reads TGTGCCAGCAGCTTTAGCGAATCGTACGAGCAGTACTTC. It specifies CASSFSESYEQYF. The chain recombines TRBV11-2 with TRBJ2-7; the D gene is possibly TRBD2 (5 bases). V lost 3 bases, J lost 4 bases, and 10 bases lay in between. CDR1 is SGHAT and CDR2 is FQNNGV in the germline V gene. The CDR3 length is 13 residues. Looking up the rest from reference TRBV11-2 and TRBJ2-7 gives the full variable domain: EAGVAQSPRYKIIEKRQSVAFWCNPISGHATLYWYQQILGQGPKLLIQFQNNGVVDDSQLPKDRFSAERLKGVDSTLKIQPAKLEDSAVYLCASSFSESYEQYFGPGTRLTVT.

CDR3 in DNA: TGCGCCAGCAGCTCAAGGGGACAGGGCACAGATACGCAGTATTTT. Translated, it gives CASSSRGQGTDTQYF. This rearrangement joins TRBV5-1 to TRBJ2-3; 8 bases are a match to TRBD1. This CDR3 spans 15 amino acids. Unmatched junction bases numbered 4, after V lost 3 bases and J lost 1 base. Germline V gene sequence: CDR1 SGHRS, CDR2 YFSETQ. Drawing the rest from reference TRBV5-1 and TRBJ2-3, the complete variable domain is KAGVTQTPRYLIKTRGQQVTLSCSPISGHRSVSWYQQTPGQGLQFLFEYFSETQRNKGNFPGRFSGRQFSNSRSEMNVSTLELGDSALYLCASSSRGQGTDTQYFGPGTRLTVL.

The chain recombines TRBV28 with TRBJ1-6, with 10 bases aligning to TRBD1. Germline V gene data show CDR1 as MDHEN and CDR2 as SYDVKM. CDR3 length equals 15 residues. V shed 7 bases and J 10 bases; nucleotides not matched to a gene: 10. The CDR3 reads CASTAPGQGWSPLHF. The DNA for the CDR3 is TGTGCCAGCACCGCTCCGGGACAGGGGTGGTCACCCCTCCACTTT.

V gene TRBV4-3 combines with J gene TRBJ2-3, with 7 bases lining up with TRBD2. V shed 0 bases and J 2 bases; nucleotides not matched to a gene: 2. The CDR3 consists of 15 residues. Germline CDR1 is LGHNA and CDR2 is YSLEER. CDR3 sequence: CASSQEAGPTDTQYF. DNA for the CDR3: TGCGCCAGCAGCCAAGAAGCGGGGCCCACAGATACGCAGTATTTT.

This clone has a single count. Different DNA sequences within this sample yield the same CDR3. The chain carries TRBV30 and TRBJ1-5; 7 bases line up with TRBD1. V lost 4 bases, J lost 1 base, and 1 base stayed unmatched. Per germline, CDR1 GTSNPN and CDR2 SVGIG (reference sequence). CDR3 length: 13 residues. The CDR3 here is CAWTDRSNQPQHF. The CDR3 DNA reads TGTGCCTGGACGGACAGGAGCAATCAGCCCCAGCATTTT.

The V and J genes are TRBV24-1 and TRBJ2-5; TRBD2 matches at 9 bases. The CDR3 totals 15 residues. Germline CDR1 is KGHDR and CDR2 is SFDVKD. J gave up 4 bases and V 7 bases, and 9 bases lay outside the gene matches. The CDR3 DNA is TGTGCCACCAGCACCGGGACTAGCCTCCGAGAGACCCAGTACTTC. Translated, it gives CATSTGTSLRETQYF.

This clone turned up a few times. The junction and the germline gene differ at one end; a read error may be behind it. The rearrangement joins TRBV9 to TRBJ2-7, with 8 bases aligning to TRBD2. This CDR3 contains 14 residues. Looked up from germline, CDR1 is SGDLS and CDR2 is YYNGEE. CDR3 DNA sequence: TGTGCCAGCAGCGTGGCACTAGCGGACTACGTGCAGTACTTC. This codes for CASSVALADYVQYF.

V is TRBV6-6 and J is TRBJ2-1; D is possibly TRBD2 (7 bases). The CDR3 is 15 amino acids. With 5 bases removed from V and 2 bases from J, the gap between germline ends came to 13 bases. Germline lookup yields CDR1 MNHNY and CDR2 SVGAGI (reference sequence). CDR3 bases: TGTGCCAGCAGTCCCACGGGGGGCACCTACAATGAGCAGTTCTTC. Amino acids: CASSPTGGTYNEQFF.

The chain joins TRBV30 to TRBJ2-2; 7 positions agree with TRBD1. With 3 bases clipped from V and 3 bases from J, the junction kept 4 bases outside the gene matches. CDR3 length: 14 amino acids. Germline CDR1 reads GTSNPN; CDR2 reads SVGIG (reference sequence). As DNA, the CDR3 is TGTGCCTGGAGGGTGACAGGGTACACCGGGGAGCTGTTTTTT. Protein: CAWRVTGYTGELFF.

The CDR3 DNA is TGTGCCAGCAGCCCCTCCGGGACAGGGTACTACGAGCAGTACTTC. Encoded protein: CASSPSGTGYYEQYF. The chain recombines TRBV28 with TRBJ2-7; TRBD1 matches at 9 bases. CDR1 and CDR2 from the germline V gene are MDHEN and SYDVKM. The CDR3 has 15 amino acids. V lost 6 bases to trimming and J lost 3 bases; unmatched junction nucleotides: 9.

The chain recombines TRBV6-5 with TRBJ2-5; the D is unclear. V was clipped by 5 bases and J by 5 bases, with 15 bases between them. CDR1 and CDR2 from the germline V gene are MNHEY and SVGAGI. This CDR3 comprises 14 residues. CDR3 DNA: TGTGCCAGCAGTCCCGTCTGGCGGTCGGAGACCCAGTACTTC. It specifies CASSPVWRSETQYF.

V and J are TRBV6-4 and TRBJ2-2; 11 nucleotides match TRBD1. The V segment lost 4 bases and the J segment 6 bases; nucleotides outside the gene matches: 4. This CDR3 contains 15 residues. CDR1 is MRHNA and CDR2 is SNTAGT in the germline V gene. CDR3 nucleotides: TGTGCCAGCAGTGTCGGGACAGGGGGGTCCGGGGAGCTGTTTTTT. Translation: CASSVGTGGSGELFF.

The CDR3 DNA sequence: TGTGCCAGCACCCCACGGGCAGGGGACGGGGAGCAGTACTTC. It encodes CASTPRAGDGEQYF. This rearrangement joins TRBV6-5 to TRBJ2-7, with D perhaps TRBD1 (6 bases). The V end lost 7 bases, the J end lost 7 bases, and 20 bases lay between the germline ends. CDR1 and CDR2 from the germline V gene are MNHEY and SVGAGI. The length of the CDR3 is 14 residues.

The chain is built from TRBV6-1 and TRBJ2-2, with D possibly being TRBD1 (5 bases). The length of the CDR3 is 13 residues. Trimming left V 2 bases short and J 8 bases short, with 9 bases between. In germline, CDR1 is MNHNS, CDR2 SASEGT. CDR3 DNA sequence: TGTGCCAGCAGTGAAACCCAGGGAGGGGAGCTGTTTTTT. Amino acid sequence: CASSETQGGELFF.

This chain links TRBV18 with TRBJ1-5; TRBD1 matches 7 bases. The CDR3 contains 16 residues. Germline V gives CDR1 KGHSH, CDR2 LQKENI. J gave up 4 bases and V 5 bases, and 11 bases lay outside the gene matches. The chain's CDR3 is CASSALPGQMNQPQHF. CDR3 nucleotides: TGTGCCAGCTCAGCACTACCGGGACAGATGAATCAGCCCCAGCATTTT.

This clone was counted once. The chain couples TRBV5-1 to TRBJ1-4; 10 nucleotides match TRBD1. The length of the CDR3 is 16 residues. Germline CDR1 is SGHRS and CDR2 is YFSETQ. V was pared by 4 bases and J by 3 bases, with 6 bases of the junction left unmatched. CDR3 residues: CASSPGQGMANEKLFF. DNA of the CDR3: TGCGCCAGCAGCCCGGGACAGGGGATGGCTAATGAAAAACTGTTTTTT.

The chain employs TRBV3-1 (or the pseudogene TRBV3-2) and TRBJ1-5; D gene ambiguous. CDR1 LGHDT and CDR2 YNNKEL come from the germline V gene (reference sequence). The V end was cut by 5 bases, the J end by 6 bases, with 14 bases between. This CDR3 contains 14 residues. CDR3 DNA: TGTGCCAGCAGCGCCGGCGCCCGGGGTCAGCCCCAGCATTTT. This encodes CASSAGARGQPQHF.

The rearrangement joins TRBV6-6 to TRBJ1-1; 10 nucleotides match TRBD1. V lost 4 bases to trimming and J lost 7 bases; unmatched junction nucleotides: 9. Germline assignment: CDR1 MNHNY and CDR2 SVGAGI (reference sequence). The CDR3 is made up of 15 amino acids. CDR3 protein: CASSSRRDRGGEAFF. The CDR3 coding sequence is TGTGCCAGCAGTTCCCGCCGGGACAGGGGTGGTGAAGCTTTCTTT.

The gene calls are TRBV28 and TRBJ2-5; tentative D call: TRBD2 (5 bases). Germline CDR1 reads MDHEN; CDR2 reads SYDVKM. V shed 5 bases and J shed 5 bases, with 15 bases lying between them. This CDR3 has 14 amino acids. The CDR3 protein is CASSIDGRRETQYF. CDR3 DNA: TGTGCCAGCAGTATCGACGGACGGAGGGAGACCCAGTACTTC. Looking up the rest from reference TRBV28 and TRBJ2-5 gives the full variable domain: DVKVTQSSRYLVKRTGEKVFLECVQDMDHENMFWYRQDPGLGLRLIYFSYDVKMKEKGDIPEGYSVSREKKERFSLILESASTNQTSMYLCASSIDGRRETQYFGPGTRLLVL.